The 30 T cell receptor beta chains below were found in one sample sequenced in a study of shared clonotypes between healthy human individuals (dated by TCRdb to 2018 to 2020). Receptors were amplified or captured by the immunoSEQ multiplex PCR assay. The clones in this table, taken by TCRdb from immuneACCESS, are in-frame only. Not every clone is retained; where verified, under half of the shortfall comes from an unresolved V gene, and the cause of the rest is unknown. The sample records nearly 1,000,000 clones, 60% to 85% of which are singletons. 1.5% of the sample is taken by the ten largest. Sequencing was done on a sample of memory CD4+ T cells sorted from blood. Taken with the paper, the label for cell subset or site translates to: CD45RA-negative fraction. These receptors were obtained from a man younger than 35 in good health.

The V call is TRBV5-4, the J call TRBJ2-5; perhaps TRBD2 as D (6 bases). V dropped 0 bases and J dropped 3 bases, with 9 bases sitting between them. This CDR3 is 14 amino acids long. CDR1 and CDR2 (germline): SGHNT, YYREEE (reference sequence). The CDR3 reads CASSLAGTEETQYF. The CDR3 region has the DNA TGTGCCAGCAGCTTGGCTGGGACTGAAGAGACCCAGTACTTC.

V and J are TRBV13 and TRBJ1-1; perhaps TRBD1 as D (5 bases). V was cut by 2 bases and J by 1 base, with 8 bases left in between. CDR1 is PRHDT, CDR2 FYEKMQ, per germline (reference sequence). CDR3 length: 14 amino acids. The CDR3 protein is CASSLRQRNTEAFF. DNA for the CDR3: TGTGCCAGCAGCTTACGACAGAGGAACACTGAAGCTTTCTTT.

This clone was picked up a small number of times. This sequence joins TRBV7-2 and TRBJ2-3, with 11 nucleotides matching TRBD2. CDR1 SGHTA and CDR2 FQGNSA come from the germline V gene. The CDR3 loop spans 18 amino acids. V trimming: 1 base; J trimming: 6 bases; junction bases outside the gene matches: 12. CDR3 amino acids: CASSLGSLAGGSSDTQYF. DNA for the CDR3: TGTGCCAGCAGCTTAGGTTCTCTAGCGGGAGGATCCTCTGATACGCAGTATTTT.

This chain links TRBV6-1 with TRBJ2-7; possible D gene TRBD1, 6 bases. The germline V gene has CDR1 MNHNS and CDR2 SASEGT. The CDR3 has 15 amino acids. The V and J ends lost 1 base and 0 bases respectively, with 10 bases between them. The CDR3 DNA sequence: TGTGCCAGCAGTGAAGGGCCAGGGGCCTCCTACGAGCAGTACTTC. It codes for CASSEGPGASYEQYF.

J is TRBJ2-7 and V is TRBV7-2; the match to TRBD2 covers 10 bases. This CDR3 is 15 amino acids long. J was trimmed by 5 bases and V by 1 base; bases with no gene match: 5. Germline V gives CDR1 SGHTA, CDR2 FQGNSA. CDR3 bases: TGTGCCAGCAGCTTAGAGGCTAGCGGGGGCCACGAGCAGTACTTC. As protein: CASSLEASGGHEQYF. Full variable domain (outside the CDR3, taken from reference TRBV7-2 and TRBJ2-7): GAGVSQSPSNKVTEKGKDVELRCDPISGHTALYWYRQSLGQGLEFLIYFQGNSAPDKSGLPSDRFSAERTGGSVSTLTIQRTQQEDSAVYLCASSLEASGGHEQYFGPGTRLTVT.

The chain couples TRBV5-6 to TRBJ2-4; possible D gene TRBD2, 6 bases. CDR1 and CDR2 (germline): SGHDT, YYEEEE. The ends were cut back, 4 bases at V and 3 bases at J, with 14 bases in the middle. The CDR3 is made up of 15 amino acids. CDR3 nucleotide sequence: TGTGCCAGCAGCGGAGGGGATTTGGTCAAAAACATTCAGTACTTC. Translated, it gives CASSGGDLVKNIQYF.

This clone is a singleton in its sample. The chain recombines TRBV11-2 with TRBJ1-3; D not resolved. V gave up 1 base and J gave up 0 bases, with 13 bases separating them. This CDR3 is built from 17 residues. From germline, CDR1 is SGHAT and CDR2 FQNNGV. Here the CDR3 reads CASSLARPDRSGNTIYF. In nucleotides, the CDR3 is TGTGCCAGCAGCTTAGCGCGGCCGGACCGCTCTGGAAACACCATATATTTT.

This rearrangement joins TRBV30 to TRBJ2-2; perhaps TRBD2 as D (5 bases). The germline CDR1 and CDR2 sequences are GTSNPN and SVGIG (reference sequence). The CDR3 length is 12 residues. Trimming removed 3 bases from V and 5 bases from J, with 7 bases in between. The CDR3, as DNA: TGTGCCTGGAGAAGAGGGACCGGGGAGCTGTTTTTT. This gives the protein CAWRRGTGELFF.

The rearrangement joins TRBV30 to TRBJ1-2; D possibly corresponds to TRBD1 (6 bases). Germline V lookup: CDR1 GTSNPN, CDR2 SVGIG (reference sequence). The CDR3 length is 15 residues. The V and J ends lost 3 bases and 3 bases respectively, with 17 bases between them. This chain's CDR3 is CAWSRSGARDYGYTF. The DNA for the CDR3 is TGTGCCTGGAGCCGTTCAGGGGCGCGTGACTATGGCTACACCTTC.

This chain joins TRBV5-1 and TRBJ1-6; unclear D gene. Germline V gene data show CDR1 as SGHRS and CDR2 as YFSETQ. CDR3 size: 15 residues. V dropped 2 bases and J dropped 8 bases, with 14 bases sitting between them. The CDR3 DNA sequence: TGCGCCAGCAGCTTCGACGGCCGGCGAGATTCACCCCTCCACTTT. This translates into CASSFDGRRDSPLHF.

This clone came up once. The CDR3 reads CASSLGGREETQYF. The CDR3 nucleotides read TGTGCCAGCAGCTTGGGTGGGCGGGAAGAGACCCAGTACTTC. J is TRBJ2-5 and V is TRBV7-8; tentatively, D is TRBD2 (5 bases). Between the trimmed V and J ends, which lost 3 bases and 3 bases, there was a span of 11 bases. This CDR3 spans 14 amino acids. Germline loops: CDR1 SGHVS, CDR2 FQNEAQ.

This chain links TRBV5-1 with TRBJ2-3; D not resolved. Trimming pared 1 base from V and 2 bases from J, leaving 8 bases between. Germline V lookup: CDR1 SGHRS, CDR2 YFSETQ. CDR3 length equals 14 residues. The CDR3 protein is CASSLSKPTDTQYF. In nucleotides, the CDR3 is TGCGCCAGCAGCTTGTCAAAACCCACAGATACGCAGTATTTT.

This clone was seen more than once but under ten times. The V call is TRBV18, the J call TRBJ1-2, with unresolved D. This CDR3 has 15 residues. Trimming cost V 3 bases and J 0 bases, with 11 bases left between them. CDR1 KGHSH and CDR2 LQKENI come from the germline V gene. Written as DNA, the CDR3 is TGTGCCAGCTCACCTCCCATTAACGCTAACTATGGCTACACCTTC. Translation: CASSPPINANYGYTF.

The V and J genes are TRBV2 and TRBJ1-5, with TRBD1 as a possible D gene (5 bases). V lost 2 bases to trimming and J lost 0 bases, with 8 bases between them. The CDR3 loop spans 15 amino acids. The germline V gene encodes CDR1 SNHLY and CDR2 FYNNEI. CDR3 in DNA: TGTGCCAGCAGTGAAAGGCAGGGTAGCAATCAGCCCCAGCATTTT. This sequence encodes CASSERQGSNQPQHF.

This chain connects TRBV6-1 to TRBJ1-4; D is uncertain. Looked up from germline, CDR1 is MNHNS and CDR2 is SASEGT. Trimming stripped 0 bases from V and 7 bases from J, with 12 bases between. The CDR3 runs 15 residues. CDR3 in amino acids: CASSEAPNSGEKLFF. In nucleotides, the CDR3 is TGTGCCAGCAGTGAAGCCCCGAACAGTGGTGAAAAACTGTTTTTT.

This clone has just a few counts. This chain uses TRBV27 with TRBJ1-6; 9 bases are a match to TRBD1. The germline V gene has CDR1 MNHEY and CDR2 SMNVEV (reference sequence). V trimming: 8 bases; J trimming: 10 bases; junction bases outside the gene matches: 9. This CDR3 is built from 14 residues. The DNA of the CDR3 is TGTGCCAGCGGGGACAGGGAGGAGTGGTCACCCCTCCACTTT. Its protein product is CASGDREEWSPLHF.

V and J are TRBV18 and TRBJ2-3; TRBD2 matches at 10 bases. This CDR3 is built from 18 residues. With 0 bases clipped from V and 2 bases from J, the junction kept 8 bases outside the gene matches. Germline V CDR1 and CDR2: KGHSH, LQKENI. CDR3 sequence (DNA): TGTGCCAGCTCACCACCTTCGCGGACTAGCGGTCTCACAGATACGCAGTATTTT. Translating it yields CASSPPSRTSGLTDTQYF.

The sample holds a few counts of this clone. The chain uses TRBV19 and TRBJ2-4, with 7 nucleotides matching TRBD1. The CDR3 runs 14 residues. V lost 5 bases to trimming and J lost 6 bases; unmatched junction nucleotides: 7. Germline assignment: CDR1 LNHDA and CDR2 SQIVND (reference sequence). The CDR3 region has the DNA TGTGCCAGTAGTCTTGGGACAGAGTTAAACATTCAGTACTTC. Protein: CASSLGTELNIQYF. Full variable domain (remainder filled in from reference TRBV19 and TRBJ2-4): DGGITQSPKYLFRKEGQNVTLSCEQNLNHDAMYWYRQDPGQGLRLIYYSQIVNDFQKGDIAEGYSVSREKKESFPLTVTSAQKNPTAFYLCASSLGTELNIQYFGAGTRLSVL.

This chain links TRBV7-6 with TRBJ2-1; no definite D call. The germline V gene encodes CDR1 SGHVS and CDR2 FNYEAQ. There are 16 residues in the CDR3. V gave up 4 bases and J gave up 5 bases, with 18 bases separating them. CDR3 in amino acids: CASSSPSPNTNNEQFF. Written as DNA, the CDR3 is TGTGCCAGCAGCTCTCCCTCCCCTAACACCAACAATGAGCAGTTCTTC.

The chain links TRBV5-1 to TRBJ1-1; tentative D call: TRBD1 (5 bases). Trimming took off 0 bases at V and 2 bases at J, with 17 bases between the two ends. The CDR3 contains 17 residues. CDR1 is SGHRS and CDR2 is YFSETQ in the germline V gene. The CDR3: CASSLGGRGSYNTEAFF. The CDR3 coding sequence is TGCGCCAGCAGCTTGGGTGGTCGGGGGAGTTACAACACTGAAGCTTTCTTT. The full variable domain, in which reference TRBV5-1 and TRBJ1-1 provide the parts outside the CDR3, is KAGVTQTPRYLIKTRGQQVTLSCSPISGHRSVSWYQQTPGQGLQFLFEYFSETQRNKGNFPGRFSGRQFSNSRSEMNVSTLELGDSALYLCASSLGGRGSYNTEAFFGQGTRLTVV.

The genes are TRBV19 and TRBJ2-2, with a tentative D call TRBD1 (5 bases). V shed 2 bases and J shed 14 bases, with 15 bases lying between them. The CDR3 length is 13 residues. Germline values: CDR1 LNHDA, CDR2 SQIVND (reference sequence). Written as DNA, the CDR3 is TGTGCCAGTAGTATATCGGCAGGGCAAGGCCTGTTTTTT. Protein: CASSISAGQGLFF.

This clone showed up just once. The V call is TRBV18, the J call TRBJ2-3; D is perhaps TRBD2 (5 bases). The germline V gene has CDR1 KGHSH and CDR2 LQKENI. Trimming cost V 4 bases and J 1 base, with 12 bases left between them. This CDR3 is 15 amino acids long. The CDR3 spells CASSLSRVGTDTQYF. The CDR3 DNA sequence: TGTGCCAGCTCACTGTCGCGGGTGGGCACAGATACGCAGTATTTT.

The chain is built from TRBV2 and TRBJ1-2; TRBD1 matches 7 bases. The junction had 7 bases not matched to a gene; V was cut back by 3 bases and J by 6 bases. CDR1 and CDR2 (germline): SNHLY, FYNNEI. The CDR3 length is 14 residues. The CDR3 DNA follows: TGTGCCAGCAGTGATCAGGGGGTTTTCGATGGCTACACCTTC. Translating gives CASSDQGVFDGYTF.

This clone was detected once. The gene calls are TRBV10-3 and TRBJ2-3; no clear D gene. The length of the CDR3 is 12 residues. Per germline, CDR1 ENHRY and CDR2 SYGVKD. Trimming pared 5 bases from V and 6 bases from J, leaving 9 bases between. The CDR3 here is CAISPQRDTQYF. The CDR3 DNA reads TGTGCCATCAGTCCTCAAAGGGATACGCAGTATTTT.

This chain uses TRBV28 with TRBJ1-5, with D uncertain. This CDR3 contains 14 residues. CDR1 and CDR2 (germline): MDHEN, SYDVKM. V lost 3 bases and J lost 7, with 13 bases in between. CDR3 nucleotides: TGTGCCAGCAGTTTCCCCCTCAGTGGGCAGCCCCAGCATTTT. Protein sequence: CASSFPLSGQPQHF.

V and J are TRBV5-1 and TRBJ2-7; tentatively, D is TRBD1 (6 bases). This CDR3 spans 19 amino acids. The V and J ends lost 4 bases and 6 bases respectively, with 32 bases between them. The V gene's germline CDR1 is SGHRS and CDR2 YFSETQ. CDR3 amino acids: CASSPLGAQGAQSRGEQYF. In DNA, the CDR3 is TGCGCCAGCAGCCCATTGGGGGCCCAGGGAGCCCAATCTAGGGGCGAGCAGTACTTC.

As regards this clone: Other DNA sequences in the same sample also yield this CDR3. The chain couples TRBV6-5 to TRBJ1-2; a possible D gene is TRBD1 (6 bases). The V end was cut by 5 bases, the J end by 0 bases, with 7 bases between. The CDR3 covers 13 residues. In germline, CDR1 is MNHEY, CDR2 SVGAGI. This chain's CDR3 is CASSRDTNYGYTF. The CDR3 nucleotides are TGTGCCAGCAGTAGGGACACTAACTATGGCTACACCTTC.

This clone has more than one count but fewer than ten. The V and J genes are TRBV27 and TRBJ1-1; tentatively, D is TRBD1 (6 bases). Trimming removed 3 bases from V and 1 base from J, with 18 bases in between. Germline CDR1 and CDR2: MNHEY and SMNVEV (reference sequence). The CDR3 extends over 17 amino acids. The CDR3 here is CASSLLSGRTANTEAFF. Written as DNA, the CDR3 is TGTGCCAGCAGTTTGCTTTCAGGGCGGACAGCGAACACTGAAGCTTTCTTT.

The CDR3 spells CASREGTSGGLSTDTQYF. The CDR3 region has the DNA TGTGCCAGCAGGGAAGGGACTAGCGGGGGGCTCAGCACAGATACGCAGTATTTT. The V and J genes are TRBV5-4 and TRBJ2-3; 15 positions agree with TRBD2. Germline CDR1 reads SGHNT; CDR2 reads YYREEE (reference sequence). Trimming removed 5 bases from V and 0 bases from J; junction bases left unmatched: 7. The CDR3 runs 18 residues. The full variable domain, completed using reference TRBV5-4 and TRBJ2-3, is ETGVTQSPTHLIKTRGQQVTLRCSSQSGHNTVSWYQQALGQGPQFIFQYYREEENGRGNFPPRFSGLQFPNYSSELNVNALELDDSALYLCASREGTSGGLSTDTQYFGPGTRLTVL.

The genes are TRBV5-1 and TRBJ2-1, with TRBD1 identical over 8 bases. This CDR3 is 14 amino acids long. Germline CDR1 and CDR2: SGHRS and YFSETQ. The V and J ends lost 4 bases and 8 bases, in that order; junction bases with no gene match: 8. The CDR3 DNA reads TGCGCCAGCAGCGGGTCAGGGGGCAGGGATGAGCAGTTCTTC. Translated, it gives CASSGSGGRDEQFF. Supplemented by reference TRBV5-1 and TRBJ2-1, the full variable domain reads KAGVTQTPRYLIKTRGQQVTLSCSPISGHRSVSWYQQTPGQGLQFLFEYFSETQRNKGNFPGRFSGRQFSNSRSEMNVSTLELGDSALYLCASSGSGGRDEQFFGPGTRLTVL.